One sample yielded the 7 T cell receptor beta chains listed below, sequenced in a study of response to subunit inactivated influenza vaccine. A single record per CDR3 protein comes from TCRdb applying MiXCR to the RT-PCR reads. The sample carries about 520,000 distinct CDR3 sequences, around 25% recorded once. The sequencing here drew on CD4+ T cells sorted from PBMCs, taken approximately 5 days after vaccination. The receptor source for this set is a man aged 50-59 years who received an inactivated influenza vaccine.

With respect to this clonotype: Relative to the germline gene, one junction end is altered; a read error may explain this. The V gene is TRBV27, the J gene TRBJ2-3, with 7 bases that match TRBD2. CDR1 and CDR2 from the germline V gene are MNHEY and SMNVEV (reference sequence). The CDR3 loop spans 12 amino acids. Here the CDR3 reads CASRTSIDTQYF. In nucleotides, the CDR3 is TGTGCCAGCAGGACTAGCATAGATACGCAGTATTTT.

This clonotype turned up a few times. This chain joins TRBV4-3 and TRBJ1-2, with a weak D call TRBD1 (5 bases). This CDR3 comprises 18 residues. Germline V gives CDR1 LGHNA, CDR2 YSLEER. V dropped 0 bases and J dropped 1 base, with 18 bases sitting between them. The CDR3 nucleotides read TGCGCCAGCAGCCAAGATATCCGACAGCTACCTCTTAACTATGGCTACACCTTC. Its translation is CASSQDIRQLPLNYGYTF.

This chain uses TRBV6-2 or TRBV6-3 with TRBJ1-1; D may be TRBD1 (6 bases). From germline, CDR1 is MNHEY and CDR2 SVGEGT. The CDR3 consists of 15 residues. Trimming left V 6 bases short and J 1 base short, with 15 bases between. CDR3 residues: CASSRHTTGNTEAFF. The DNA for the CDR3 is TGTGCCAGCAGCCGCCATACGACAGGGAACACTGAAGCTTTCTTT.

This clonotype was seen only once. V usage is TRBV12-3 or TRBV12-4 and J usage is TRBJ2-4; 10 bases align to TRBD2. The CDR3 contains 17 residues. The V gene end was trimmed by 3 bases and the J gene end by 6 bases; junction bases not matched to a gene: 11. The CDR3 is CASSFNSGGAPGNIQYF. The CDR3 bases are TGTGCCAGCAGTTTCAACAGCGGGGGGGCCCCGGGAAACATTCAGTACTTC.

This chain links TRBV5-1 with TRBJ1-4, with a weak D call TRBD1 (5 bases). The germline V gene encodes CDR1 SGHRS and CDR2 YFSETQ. The CDR3 totals 15 residues. Trimming shortened V by 2 bases and J by 6 bases, and 14 bases separated the two germline ends. Here the CDR3 reads CASSLIGARDEKLFF. DNA for the CDR3: TGCGCCAGCAGCTTAATCGGGGCGCGAGATGAAAAACTGTTTTTT.

This clonotype was counted a few times. The rearrangement joins TRBV24-1 to TRBJ2-3; D gene uncertain. V shed 4 bases and J shed 3 bases, with 7 bases lying between them. Germline V lookup: CDR1 KGHDR, CDR2 SFDVKD. The CDR3 length is 13 residues. The CDR3 region is CATSDIGTDTQYF. DNA for the CDR3: TGTGCCACCAGTGACATAGGAACAGATACGCAGTATTTT.

The chain links TRBV20-1 to TRBJ2-3; TRBD2 matches at 9 bases. This CDR3 has 15 residues. Trimming removed 0 bases from V and 6 bases from J; junction bases left unmatched: 7. The germline V gene encodes CDR1 DFQATT and CDR2 SNEGSKA (reference sequence). The CDR3 here is CSARDNLAGSDTQYF. CDR3 coding DNA: TGCAGTGCTAGAGATAACCTAGCGGGGTCGGATACGCAGTATTTT.